The source of this T cell receptor beta chain is a study of cytomegalovirus exposure and HLA in healthy donors. Overall study findings and caveats: Being indistinguishable, some V segments were excluded, TRBV6-2 and TRBV6-3 among them. The study designated over 150 TCR beta chains cytomegalovirus-associated.

The PCR had 60 Vbeta and 13 Jbeta primers. Generated by immunoSEQ multiplex PCR, the TCRdb table keeps only in-frame clones and is missing some. The sample has about 92,000 clones, over 75% seen once; the top ten hold 2% to 2.5%. There are a few counts of this clone. The antigen is undetermined. Germline V CDR1 and CDR2: GTSNPN, SVGIG (reference sequence). Trimming removed 3 bases from V and 5 bases from J; junction bases left unmatched: 12. The CDR3 contains 15 residues. Sequencing input: PBMCs. This receptor was identified in a man aged 18-30 years in good health and CMV-seronegative. The chain recombines TRBV30 with TRBJ2-5; 7 positions match TRBD1. CDR3 in amino acids: CAWRVKGGVYETQYF. The CDR3 DNA sequence: TGTGCCTGGAGGGTCAAAGGGGGCGTGTATGAGACCCAGTACTTC.